Each of the 15 T cell receptor beta chains below was sequenced from the same sample in a study of T cell clones after liver transplantation. Here immunoSEQ multiplex PCR was the method, and the copy in TCRdb shows in-frame clones only, minus some. The table lists approximately 51,000 clones, less than 90% of them singletons. Sequencing was performed on CD8+ T cells from blood, taken 12 months after liver transplant. The receptors shown here come from a human patient who received a liver transplant. Some T cells may arise from the graft donor.

The chain employs TRBV10-2 and TRBJ2-5, with D possibly TRBD1 on 6 matching bases. Trimming removed 6 bases from V and 4 bases from J, with 15 bases in between. The CDR3 has 14 amino acids. Germline assignment: CDR1 WSHSY and CDR2 SAAADI. The CDR3, as DNA: TGCGCCAGCAGCGTCAGGGGTCGGCGAGAGACCCAGTACTTC. It is translated as CASSVRGRRETQYF.

The sample holds one count of this clone. The chain has TRBV7-6 and TRBJ2-5, with 7 bases that match TRBD1. The CDR3 runs 16 residues. Losses at the gene ends were 5 bases for V and 1 base for J; bases not matched to a gene: 10. CDR1 and CDR2 (germline): SGHVS, FNYEAQ. In nucleotides, the CDR3 is TGTGCCAGCAGCCACAGTCCGGGACAGCCCCAAGAGACCCAGTACTTC. This gives the protein CASSHSPGQPQETQYF.

The chain combines TRBV30 with TRBJ2-1; 11 bases are a match to TRBD2. Germline V gives CDR1 GTSNPN, CDR2 SVGIG (reference sequence). The CDR3 length is 14 residues. The V gene end was trimmed by 3 bases and the J gene end by 6 bases; junction bases not matched to a gene: 4. The CDR3 sequence is CAWRGGTSGNEQFF. The CDR3 coding sequence is TGTGCCTGGAGGGGGGGGACTAGCGGCAATGAGCAGTTCTTC.

This chain joins TRBV10-2 and TRBJ2-1; 7 bases line up with TRBD2. The length of the CDR3 is 14 residues. V gave up 6 bases and J gave up 5 bases; unmatched junction bases: 7. The germline V gene has CDR1 WSHSY and CDR2 SAAADI. The CDR3 region is CASRSWGGHNEQFF. CDR3 bases: TGCGCCAGCAGGAGTTGGGGGGGTCACAATGAGCAGTTCTTC.

V gene TRBV28 combines with J gene TRBJ2-5; 7 bases map to TRBD2. Germline V gene sequence: CDR1 MDHEN, CDR2 SYDVKM. This CDR3 spans 12 amino acids. Trimming removed 6 bases from V and 5 bases from J; junction bases left unmatched: 3. As DNA, the CDR3 is TGTGCCAGCAGCCCCGGGGGGGAGACCCAGTACTTC. Translation: CASSPGGETQYF.

In its sample, this clone was seen once. This chain connects TRBV4-1 to TRBJ2-1; a weak D match, TRBD1 (6 bases). This CDR3 has 14 residues. CDR1 is MGHRA, CDR2 YSYEKL, per germline. The germline V and J ends were trimmed by 2 bases and 7 bases, with 12 bases remaining between them. The CDR3 loop is CASSQITGFNEQFF. CDR3 nucleotide sequence: TGCGCCAGCAGCCAAATAACAGGGTTTAATGAGCAGTTCTTC.

This chain joins TRBV7-9 and TRBJ2-7, with 7 bases that match TRBD1. Losses at the gene ends were 7 bases for V and 2 bases for J; bases not matched to a gene: 5. The CDR3 sequence is 13 residues long. Per germline, CDR1 SEHNR and CDR2 FQNEAQ (reference sequence). The CDR3, as DNA: TGTGCCAGCATGGGACAGAGAACCTACGAGCAGTACTTC. This codes for CASMGQRTYEQYF.

This chain connects TRBV21-1 to TRBJ2-7; TRBD2 is the table's D call, not checked against the DNA. TRBV21-1 constitutes a pseudogene. The length of the CDR3 is 18 residues. The CDR3 DNA sequence: TGTGCCAGCAGCAAATCACCCCTCTCTGCGGGAGGACAGTACGAGCAGTACTTC. Encoded protein: CASSKSPLSAGGQYEQYF.

This chain uses TRBV19 with TRBJ1-2, with TRBD1 matching 9 bases. CDR3 length: 11 residues. Trimming removed 9 bases from V and 5 bases from J; junction bases left unmatched: 1. Germline V gene data show CDR1 as LNHDA and CDR2 as SQIVND (reference sequence). The CDR3 region is CASGTGYGYTF. DNA of the CDR3: TGTGCCAGCGGGACAGGGTATGGCTACACCTTC.

This chain uses TRBV5-1 with TRBJ2-7; the match to TRBD2 covers 12 bases. V lost 3 bases, J lost 2 bases, and 3 bases stayed unmatched. There are 15 residues in the CDR3. Germline CDR1 is SGHRS and CDR2 is YFSETQ. The CDR3 reads CASSSGTSGPYEQYF. The CDR3 DNA reads as TGCGCCAGCAGCTCAGGGACTAGCGGGCCCTACGAGCAGTACTTC.

The CDR3 sequence: CASSVGRSGNTIYF. The CDR3 DNA reads as TGTGCCAGCAGCGTAGGTCGATCTGGAAACACCATATATTTT. The chain is built from TRBV9 and TRBJ1-3; D not certain. CDR1 SGDLS and CDR2 YYNGEE come from the germline V gene. The CDR3 spans 14 residues. With 0 bases removed from V and 1 base from J, the gap between germline ends came to 5 bases.

The rearrangement uses TRBV6-1 and TRBJ1-5, with D unresolved. V lost 0 bases and J 6 bases, leaving 12 bases between the germline ends. The germline V gene has CDR1 MNHNS and CDR2 SASEGT. The CDR3 loop spans 15 amino acids. CDR3: CASSEAEGRGQPQHF. CDR3 bases: TGTGCCAGCAGTGAAGCTGAAGGGAGAGGTCAGCCCCAGCATTTT.

The V call is TRBV4-3, the J call TRBJ1-5, with TRBD1 matching 8 bases. The CDR3 contains 15 residues. J gave up 4 bases and V 3 bases, and 5 bases lay outside the gene matches. Germline V gives CDR1 LGHNA, CDR2 YSLEER. The CDR3 spells CASSQRTGMNQPQHF. The CDR3 DNA reads as TGCGCCAGCAGCCAGAGGACAGGGATGAATCAGCCCCAGCATTTT.

This rearrangement joins TRBV27 to TRBJ2-1; 15 positions agree with TRBD2. CDR3 length: 20 residues. With 5 bases clipped from V and 10 bases from J, the junction kept 21 bases outside the gene matches. Germline V gene data show CDR1 as MNHEY and CDR2 as SMNVEV (reference sequence). CDR3 in DNA: TGTGCCAGCAGTGGAAACCCCGGGACTAGCGGGAGGTTAGCCACGGAAGAGCAGTTCTTC. This translates into CASSGNPGTSGRLATEEQFF.

This chain connects TRBV28 to TRBJ2-7; weak D call: TRBD1 (6 bases). CDR1 MDHEN and CDR2 SYDVKM come from the germline V gene. V lost 5 bases and J lost 6, with 17 bases in between. CDR3 length equals 14 residues. CDR3 nucleotides: TGTGCCAGCAGTCCGCCGCAGGGGCCGGGCGAGCAGTACTTC. Amino acids: CASSPPQGPGEQYF.